This T cell receptor beta chain was sequenced for a study of blood T cells in healthy people across ages. V was shortened by 5 bases and J by 6 bases, with 14 bases between the two germline ends. Germline V CDR1 and CDR2: MNHEY, SVGEGT. CDR3 length: 14 amino acids. A second PCR of 7 to 11 cycles used a sample-barcoded 5' primer and a J-beta primer mix. MiXCR was run by TCRdb on the 5' RACE reads, yielding one entry per CDR3 protein. The sample shows around 1,700,000 distinct CDR3 sequences, 28% of them seen only once. The source of this sequence is a woman in her twenties or thirties in good health. This rearrangement joins TRBV6-2 or TRBV6-3 to TRBJ2-1; D tentatively fits TRBD1 or TRBD2 (5 bases each). The sample comprised blood. DNA for the CDR3: TGTGCCAGCAGTGACGGGACGGGGATCAATGAGCAGTTCTTC. Its protein is CASSDGTGINEQFF.